What follows are 29 T cell receptor beta chains derived from one specimen sequenced in a study of PD-L1 blockade in urothelial cancer. Data came from immunoSEQ multiplex PCR; TCRdb stores just in-frame clones and leaves some out. The sample carries fewer than 90,000 clones, 91% recorded once. Noted time point: peripheral blood 6 weeks after treatment start. Sample: PBMCs, taken around atezolizumab (anti-PD-L1) treatment. The receptor set was obtained from a woman of 80 years or more with urothelial cancer.

V gene TRBV19 combines with J gene TRBJ1-1; no definite D call. Germline V gene data show CDR1 as LNHDA and CDR2 as SQIVND (reference sequence). This CDR3 spans 14 amino acids. V lost 4 bases and J lost 2, with 11 bases in between. CDR3 sequence (DNA): TGTGCCAGTAGTAAAATCCCAGGAAACACTGAAGCTTTCTTT. Residues: CASSKIPGNTEAFF.

The chain has TRBV7-2 and TRBJ2-7; D remains unclear. CDR3 size: 11 residues. Germline CDR1 reads SGHTA; CDR2 reads FQGNSA. V was clipped by 5 bases and J by 1 base, with 3 bases between them. As DNA, the CDR3 is TGTGCCAGCAGCCCTTCCTACGAGCAGTACTTC. Protein: CASSPSYEQYF.

The chain couples TRBV7-9 to TRBJ2-1, with D tentatively TRBD1 (5 bases). The V and J ends lost 5 bases and 3 bases respectively, with 14 bases between them. Germline CDR1 reads SEHNR; CDR2 reads FQNEAQ (reference sequence). The CDR3 totals 15 residues. Here the CDR3 reads CASSPLRGHYNEQFF. CDR3 in DNA: TGTGCCAGCAGCCCCCTCCGCGGACACTACAATGAGCAGTTCTTC.

The V gene is TRBV28, the J gene TRBJ1-2; 8 bases are a match to TRBD1. V lost 4 bases, J lost 4 bases, and 8 bases stayed unmatched. In germline, CDR1 is MDHEN, CDR2 SYDVKM. The CDR3 is 15 amino acids. CDR3 amino acids: CASSSDRGLIYGYTF. CDR3 DNA: TGTGCCAGCAGTTCCGACAGGGGCCTAATCTATGGCTACACCTTC.

The chain uses TRBV19 and TRBJ2-1; no definite D call. Germline lookup yields CDR1 LNHDA and CDR2 SQIVND (reference sequence). The V end was cut by 1 base, the J end by 8 bases, with 9 bases between. The CDR3 spans 13 residues. CDR3 coding DNA: TGTGCCAGTAGTATAGCGGTCCAGGATGAGCAGTTCTTC. It yields the protein CASSIAVQDEQFF.

The chain uses TRBV7-9 and TRBJ2-2; D call uncertain. This CDR3 region has 16 residues. Germline V lookup: CDR1 SEHNR, CDR2 FQNEAQ (reference sequence). V was pared by 5 bases and J by 3 bases, with 16 bases between. The CDR3 DNA is TGTGCCAGCAGCGCCCAGTTCAGGTGGTACACCGGGGAGCTGTTTTTT. Amino acids: CASSAQFRWYTGELFF.

This chain links TRBV19 with TRBJ2-1; 12 bases map to TRBD1. This CDR3 has 15 amino acids. V trimming: 3 bases; J trimming: 9 bases; junction bases outside the gene matches: 6. From germline, CDR1 is LNHDA and CDR2 SQIVND (reference sequence). In nucleotides, the CDR3 is TGTGCCAGTAGTATCCCGGGACAGGGGGCAATTGAGCAGTTCTTC. Encoded protein: CASSIPGQGAIEQFF. Looking up the rest from reference TRBV19 and TRBJ2-1 gives the full variable domain: DGGITQSPKYLFRKEGQNVTLSCEQNLNHDAMYWYRQDPGQGLRLIYYSQIVNDFQKGDIAEGYSVSREKKESFPLTVTSAQKNPTAFYLCASSIPGQGAIEQFFGPGTRLTVL.

The gene calls are TRBV28 and TRBJ1-4; no clear D gene. V was pared by 2 bases and J by 7 bases, with 11 bases between. CDR3 size: 14 residues. Germline CDR1 is MDHEN and CDR2 is SYDVKM. CDR3 sequence reads: CASSLGGLSEKLFF. The CDR3 coding sequence is TGTGCCAGCAGTTTAGGAGGTTTGAGTGAAAAACTGTTTTTT.

This chain links TRBV5-6 with TRBJ2-3; D is possibly TRBD1 (6 bases). V dropped 2 bases and J dropped 8 bases, with 15 bases sitting between them. From germline, CDR1 is SGHDT and CDR2 YYEEEE. The CDR3 spans 14 residues. CDR3 protein: CASSLGQLHGTQYF. CDR3 nucleotides: TGTGCCAGCAGCTTAGGACAGCTGCACGGTACGCAGTATTTT.

The chain carries TRBV25-1 and TRBJ2-7, with a tentative D call TRBD1 (5 bases). This CDR3 is built from 11 residues. CDR1 and CDR2 (germline): MGHDK, SYGVNS. Trimming removed 7 bases from V and 3 bases from J, with 7 bases in between. The CDR3 loop reads CASKDSYEQYF. Here the CDR3 DNA reads TGTGCCAGCAAAGACAGCTACGAGCAGTACTTC.

The V and J genes are TRBV11-1 and TRBJ1-3; the D gene is possibly TRBD1 (6 bases). Germline V gene sequence: CDR1 SGHAT, CDR2 FQDESV (reference sequence). The CDR3 consists of 15 residues. V was cut by 5 bases and J by 1 base, with 12 bases left in between. The CDR3 is CASSATGRSGNTIYF. In DNA, the CDR3 is TGTGCCAGCAGCGCCACAGGGAGATCTGGAAACACCATATATTTT.

The V call is TRBV30, the J call TRBJ2-1, with 13 bases fitting TRBD2. V shed 5 bases and J 4 bases; nucleotides not matched to a gene: 2. In germline, CDR1 is GTSNPN, CDR2 SVGIG (reference sequence). CDR3 size: 14 residues. CDR3 sequence: CAWLGLAGYNEQFF. The DNA for the CDR3 is TGTGCCTGGCTGGGACTAGCGGGATACAATGAGCAGTTCTTC.

The V call is TRBV14, the J call TRBJ2-7, with TRBD1 identical over 8 bases. Germline values: CDR1 SGHDN, CDR2 FVKESK. V lost 2 bases, J lost 2 bases, and 5 bases stayed unmatched. The CDR3 is 15 amino acids. The CDR3 loop is CASSQTGTGAYEQYF. DNA for the CDR3: TGTGCCAGCAGCCAAACCGGGACAGGAGCCTACGAGCAGTACTTC.

The chain joins TRBV7-2 to TRBJ2-1, with D maybe TRBD1 (5 bases). The CDR3 runs 15 residues. V lost 1 base and J lost 2, with 9 bases in between. Looked up from germline, CDR1 is SGHTA and CDR2 is FQGNSA. In nucleotides, the CDR3 is TGTGCCAGCAGCTTAGTCCAGGGAACCTACAATGAGCAGTTCTTC. Protein product: CASSLVQGTYNEQFF. Drawing the rest from reference TRBV7-2 and TRBJ2-1, the complete variable domain is GAGVSQSPSNKVTEKGKDVELRCDPISGHTALYWYRQSLGQGLEFLIYFQGNSAPDKSGLPSDRFSAERTGGSVSTLTIQRTQQEDSAVYLCASSLVQGTYNEQFFGPGTRLTVL.

This chain links TRBV9 with TRBJ1-2, with D perhaps matching TRBD1 (5 bases). V gave up 0 bases and J gave up 8 bases, with 11 bases separating them. CDR3 length: 13 amino acids. The germline V gene encodes CDR1 SGDLS and CDR2 YYNGEE. DNA of the CDR3: TGTGCCAGCAGCGTAGAAGGGGCTGGGGGCTACACCTTC. Translating gives CASSVEGAGGYTF.

The CDR3: CAWSVPGTGELFF. DNA of the CDR3: TGTGCCTGGAGTGTACCCGGCACCGGGGAGCTGTTTTTT. V usage is TRBV30 and J usage is TRBJ2-2; the D is unclear. The CDR3 runs 13 residues. V dropped 0 bases and J dropped 4 bases, with 6 bases sitting between them. CDR1 and CDR2 from the germline V gene are GTSNPN and SVGIG (reference sequence).

V and J are TRBV27 and TRBJ1-5; no firm D call. The germline V gene encodes CDR1 MNHEY and CDR2 SMNVEV (reference sequence). CDR3 length equals 15 residues. V shed 3 bases and J shed 0 bases, with 9 bases lying between them. CDR3 loop: CASSFEGYSNQPQHF. CDR3 nucleotides: TGTGCCAGCAGTTTTGAGGGCTATAGCAATCAGCCCCAGCATTTT.

The V call is TRBV6-6, the J call TRBJ1-1; weak D call: TRBD1 (5 bases). This CDR3 is 15 amino acids long. Trimming shortened V by 5 bases and J by 0 bases, and 13 bases separated the two germline ends. CDR1 is MNHNY, CDR2 SVGAGI, per germline (reference sequence). CDR3 amino acids: CASSAGGTMNTEAFF. The CDR3 coding sequence is TGTGCCAGCAGTGCCGGGGGGACCATGAACACTGAAGCTTTCTTT.

V gene TRBV4-2 combines with J gene TRBJ1-2, with D hard to call. This CDR3 is built from 13 residues. The V and J ends lost 1 base and 7 bases respectively, with 10 bases between them. Germline CDR1 is LGHNA and CDR2 is YNFKEQ. CDR3 residues: CASSQGSRVGYTF. In DNA, the CDR3 is TGTGCCAGCAGCCAAGGGTCGAGAGTTGGCTACACCTTC.

This clone was found once. CDR3 protein: CASSPGLAGANEQFF. As DNA, the CDR3 is TGTGCCAGCAGCCCAGGACTAGCGGGAGCCAATGAGCAGTTCTTC. This rearrangement joins TRBV7-7 to TRBJ2-1, with 13 bases aligning to TRBD2. Germline trimming cut 5 bases from V and 6 bases from J; bases unmatched to any gene: 4. The CDR3 sequence is 15 residues long. Germline V gene data show CDR1 as SSHAT and CDR2 as FNYEAQ (reference sequence).

The genes are TRBV27 and TRBJ1-1, with D perhaps matching TRBD1 (6 bases). This CDR3 contains 13 residues. Between the trimmed V and J ends, which lost 6 bases and 1 base, there was a span of 9 bases. The V gene's germline CDR1 is MNHEY and CDR2 SMNVEV (reference sequence). CDR3 nucleotides: TGTGCCAGCAGCGACAGGACGAACACTGAAGCTTTCTTT. Residues: CASSDRTNTEAFF.

J is TRBJ1-2 and V is TRBV27, with a tentative D call TRBD1 (6 bases). This CDR3 region has 14 residues. Deletions cut 5 bases from V and 8 bases from J, with 18 bases between. Germline CDR1 reads MNHEY; CDR2 reads SMNVEV (reference sequence). The CDR3 is CASSPFPGGRGYTF. Here the CDR3 DNA reads TGTGCCAGCAGTCCCTTTCCGGGGGGCCGAGGCTACACCTTC.

V usage is TRBV11-2 and J usage is TRBJ2-5, with 12 bases fitting TRBD2. The germline gives CDR1 SGHAT, CDR2 FQNNGV. With 5 bases clipped from V and 5 bases from J, the junction kept 9 bases outside the gene matches. The CDR3 runs 16 residues. The CDR3 DNA follows: TGTGCCAGCAGCGAAAGACTAGCGGGAGAGGCGGAGACCCAGTACTTC. This encodes CASSERLAGEAETQYF.

The chain is built from TRBV9 and TRBJ2-7, with 8 bases that match TRBD1. Per the germline V gene, CDR1 is SGDLS and CDR2 is YYNGEE. There are 15 residues in the CDR3. The trim removed 0 bases at V and 2 bases at J, leaving 4 bases unmatched. CDR3 nucleotide sequence: TGTGCCAGCAGCGTAGGTGCACAGGGGGCCTACGAGCAGTACTTC. It is translated as CASSVGAQGAYEQYF.

The chain employs TRBV9 and TRBJ1-1; 8 nucleotides align to TRBD1. Looked up from germline, CDR1 is SGDLS and CDR2 is YYNGEE. V was clipped by 5 bases and J by 1 base; unmatched bases: 13. The CDR3 runs 17 residues. The CDR3 loop is CASRPGQAVLGNTEAFF. CDR3 nucleotides: TGTGCCAGCAGGCCGGGACAGGCGGTTTTGGGGAACACTGAAGCTTTCTTT. Full variable domain (missing parts from reference TRBV9 and TRBJ1-1): DSGVTQTPKHLITATGQRVTLRCSPRSGDLSVYWYQQSLDQGLQFLIQYYNGEERAKGNILERFSAQQFPDLHSELNLSSLELGDSALYFCASRPGQAVLGNTEAFFGQGTRLTVV.

This rearrangement joins TRBV4-2 to TRBJ2-5; tentatively, D is TRBD2 (5 bases). The V end lost 1 base, the J end lost 3 bases, and 12 bases lay between the germline ends. The CDR3 runs to 15 residues. Germline CDR1 and CDR2: LGHNA and YNFKEQ. As DNA, the CDR3 is TGTGCCAGCAGCCAAGGAGGTGGAGCGGAAGAGACCCAGTACTTC. It yields the protein CASSQGGGAEETQYF.

The J gene is TRBJ1-5, the V gene TRBV2, with D tentatively TRBD1 (5 bases). Trimming stripped 4 bases from V and 6 bases from J, with 13 bases between. CDR3 length equals 14 residues. Germline V gene lookup returns CDR1 SNHLY and CDR2 FYNNEI. CDR3 amino acids: CASSGAQGGQPQHF. The CDR3, as DNA: TGTGCCAGCAGTGGGGCCCAGGGTGGTCAGCCCCAGCATTTT.

This sequence joins TRBV9 and TRBJ2-2; 7 bases line up with TRBD1. V lost 2 bases, J lost 4 bases, and 8 bases stayed unmatched. The length of the CDR3 is 16 residues. Germline loops: CDR1 SGDLS, CDR2 YYNGEE. The CDR3 here is CASSVDREFSTGELFF. Written as DNA, the CDR3 is TGTGCCAGCAGCGTCGACAGGGAATTTTCCACCGGGGAGCTGTTTTTT. Looking up the rest from reference TRBV9 and TRBJ2-2 gives the full variable domain: DSGVTQTPKHLITATGQRVTLRCSPRSGDLSVYWYQQSLDQGLQFLIQYYNGEERAKGNILERFSAQQFPDLHSELNLSSLELGDSALYFCASSVDREFSTGELFFGEGSRLTVL.

V gene TRBV5-1 combines with J gene TRBJ2-5; tentative D call: TRBD1 (7 bases). The CDR3 has 16 amino acids. The V and J ends lost 3 bases and 4 bases respectively, with 19 bases between them. The germline CDR1 and CDR2 sequences are SGHRS and YFSETQ. The CDR3 DNA is TGCGCCAGCAGCTCGGCGACAGGGAGGAGGCCAGAGACCCAGTACTTC. Its protein is CASSSATGRRPETQYF.